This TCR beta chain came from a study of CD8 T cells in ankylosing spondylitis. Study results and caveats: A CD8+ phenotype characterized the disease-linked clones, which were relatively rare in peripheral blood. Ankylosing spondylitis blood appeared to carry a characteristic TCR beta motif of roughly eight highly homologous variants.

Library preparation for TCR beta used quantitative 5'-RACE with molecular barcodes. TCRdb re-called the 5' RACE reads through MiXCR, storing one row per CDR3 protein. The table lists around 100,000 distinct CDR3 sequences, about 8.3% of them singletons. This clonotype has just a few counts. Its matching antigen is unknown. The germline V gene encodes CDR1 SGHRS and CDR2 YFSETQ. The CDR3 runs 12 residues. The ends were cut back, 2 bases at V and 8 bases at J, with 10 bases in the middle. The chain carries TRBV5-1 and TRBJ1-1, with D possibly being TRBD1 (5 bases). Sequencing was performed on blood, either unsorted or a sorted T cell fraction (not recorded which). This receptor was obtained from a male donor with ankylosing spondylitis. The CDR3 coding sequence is TGCGCCAGCAGCTTCGGGACCGCAGAAGCTTTCTTT. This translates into CASSFGTAEAFF. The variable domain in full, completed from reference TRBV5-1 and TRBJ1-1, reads KAGVTQTPRYLIKTRGQQVTLSCSPISGHRSVSWYQQTPGQGLQFLFEYFSETQRNKGNFPGRFSGRQFSNSRSEMNVSTLELGDSALYLCASSFGTAEAFFGQGTRLTVV.